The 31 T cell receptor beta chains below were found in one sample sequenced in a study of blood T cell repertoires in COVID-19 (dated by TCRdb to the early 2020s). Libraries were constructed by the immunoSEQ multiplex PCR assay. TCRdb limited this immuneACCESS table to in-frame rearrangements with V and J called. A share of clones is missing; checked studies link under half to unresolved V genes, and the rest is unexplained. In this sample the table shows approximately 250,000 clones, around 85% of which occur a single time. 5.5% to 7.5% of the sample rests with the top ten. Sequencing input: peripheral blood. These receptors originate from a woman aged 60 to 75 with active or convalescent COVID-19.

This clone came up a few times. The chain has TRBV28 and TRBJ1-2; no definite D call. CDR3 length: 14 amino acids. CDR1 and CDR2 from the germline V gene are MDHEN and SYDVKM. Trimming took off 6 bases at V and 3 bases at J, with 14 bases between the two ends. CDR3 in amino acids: CASRTTKGDYGYTF. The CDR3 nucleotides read TGTGCCAGCAGGACGACTAAGGGCGACTATGGCTACACCTTC.

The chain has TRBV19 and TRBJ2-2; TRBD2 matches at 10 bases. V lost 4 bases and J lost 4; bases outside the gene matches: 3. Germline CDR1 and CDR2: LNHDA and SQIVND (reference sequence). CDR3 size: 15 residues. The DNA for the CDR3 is TGTGCCAGTAGTAGGCTAGCGGGAGCCACCGGGGAGCTGTTTTTT. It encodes CASSRLAGATGELFF.

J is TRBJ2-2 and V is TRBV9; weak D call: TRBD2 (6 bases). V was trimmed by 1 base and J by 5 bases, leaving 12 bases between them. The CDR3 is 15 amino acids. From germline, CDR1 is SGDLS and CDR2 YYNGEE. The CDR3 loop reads CASSVSGWVTGELFF. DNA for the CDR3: TGTGCCAGCAGCGTAAGCGGGTGGGTTACCGGGGAGCTGTTTTTT.

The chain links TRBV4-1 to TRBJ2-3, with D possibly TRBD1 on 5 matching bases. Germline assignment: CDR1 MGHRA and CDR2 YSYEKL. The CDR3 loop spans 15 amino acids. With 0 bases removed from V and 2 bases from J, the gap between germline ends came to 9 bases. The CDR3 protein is CASSQEGVFTDTQYF. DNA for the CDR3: TGCGCCAGCAGCCAAGAAGGGGTGTTCACAGATACGCAGTATTTT.

CDR3 DNA: TGTGCCAGCAGTTCATCACGCCATGCAGGGGTTGGCACTGAAGCTTTCTTT. Translating it yields CASSSSRHAGVGTEAFF. This rearrangement joins TRBV28 to TRBJ1-1, with a weak D call TRBD1 (6 bases). The CDR3 sequence is 17 residues long. V lost 4 bases and J 4 bases, leaving 22 bases between the germline ends. Germline V gene lookup returns CDR1 MDHEN and CDR2 SYDVKM.

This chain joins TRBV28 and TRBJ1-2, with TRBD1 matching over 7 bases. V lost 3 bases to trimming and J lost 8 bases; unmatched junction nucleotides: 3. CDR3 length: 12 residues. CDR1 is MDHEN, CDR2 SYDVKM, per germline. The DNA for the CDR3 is TGTGCCAGCAGTTTCTCAGGGGGAGGCTACACCTTC. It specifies CASSFSGGGYTF.

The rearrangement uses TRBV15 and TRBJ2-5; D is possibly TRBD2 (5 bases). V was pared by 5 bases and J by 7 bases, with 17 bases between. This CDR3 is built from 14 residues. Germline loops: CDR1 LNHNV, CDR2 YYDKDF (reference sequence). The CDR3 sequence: CATSHRGLDSTQYF. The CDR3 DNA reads TGTGCCACCAGCCACCGAGGACTTGACTCGACCCAGTACTTC.

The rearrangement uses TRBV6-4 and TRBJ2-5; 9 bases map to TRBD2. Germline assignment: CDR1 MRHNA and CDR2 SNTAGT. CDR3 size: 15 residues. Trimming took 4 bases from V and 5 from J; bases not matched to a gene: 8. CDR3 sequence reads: CASSVGTSPSETQYF. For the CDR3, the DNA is TGTGCCAGCAGTGTGGGGACTAGCCCATCCGAGACCCAGTACTTC.

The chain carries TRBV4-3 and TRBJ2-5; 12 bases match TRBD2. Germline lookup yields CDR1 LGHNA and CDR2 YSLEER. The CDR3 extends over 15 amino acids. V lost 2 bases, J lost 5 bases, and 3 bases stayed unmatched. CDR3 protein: CASSQLTSGGETQYF. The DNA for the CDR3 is TGCGCCAGCAGCCAACTTACTAGCGGGGGGGAGACCCAGTACTTC.

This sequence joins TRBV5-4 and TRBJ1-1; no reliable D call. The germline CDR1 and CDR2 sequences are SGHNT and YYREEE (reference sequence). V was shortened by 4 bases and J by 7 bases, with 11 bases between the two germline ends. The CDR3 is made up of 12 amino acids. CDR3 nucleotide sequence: TGTGCCAGCAGCCAGACGGGTTATGAAGCTTTCTTT. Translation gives CASSQTGYEAFF.

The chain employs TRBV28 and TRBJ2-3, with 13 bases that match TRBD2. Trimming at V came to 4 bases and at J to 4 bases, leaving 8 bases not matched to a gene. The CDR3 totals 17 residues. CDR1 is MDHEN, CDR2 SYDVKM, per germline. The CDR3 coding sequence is TGTGCCAGCAGTTCGTTACTAGCGGGGGGGCCGGCAGATACGCAGTATTTT. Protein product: CASSSLLAGGPADTQYF. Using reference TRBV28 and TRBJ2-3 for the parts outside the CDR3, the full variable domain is DVKVTQSSRYLVKRTGEKVFLECVQDMDHENMFWYRQDPGLGLRLIYFSYDVKMKEKGDIPEGYSVSREKKERFSLILESASTNQTSMYLCASSSLLAGGPADTQYFGPGTRLTVL.

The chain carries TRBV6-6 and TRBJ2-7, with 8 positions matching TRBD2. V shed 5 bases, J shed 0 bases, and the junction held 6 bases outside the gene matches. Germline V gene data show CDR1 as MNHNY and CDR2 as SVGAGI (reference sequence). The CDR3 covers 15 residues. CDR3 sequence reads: CASSPGREVSYEQYF. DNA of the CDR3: TGTGCCAGCAGTCCGGGGCGGGAGGTCTCCTACGAGCAGTACTTC.

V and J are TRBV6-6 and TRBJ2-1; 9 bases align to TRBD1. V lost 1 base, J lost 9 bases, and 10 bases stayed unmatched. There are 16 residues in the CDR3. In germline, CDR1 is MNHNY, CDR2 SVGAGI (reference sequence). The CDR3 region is CASSYLTGTGNGEQFF. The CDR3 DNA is TGTGCCAGCAGTTACTTAACCGGGACAGGGAACGGTGAGCAGTTCTTC.

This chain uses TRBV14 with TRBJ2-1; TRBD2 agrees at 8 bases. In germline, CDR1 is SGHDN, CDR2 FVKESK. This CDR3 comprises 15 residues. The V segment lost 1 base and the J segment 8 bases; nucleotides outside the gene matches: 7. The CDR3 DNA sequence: TGTGCCAGCAGCCAAGTTCCAGCGGGAGTCTATGAGCAGTTCTTC. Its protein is CASSQVPAGVYEQFF.

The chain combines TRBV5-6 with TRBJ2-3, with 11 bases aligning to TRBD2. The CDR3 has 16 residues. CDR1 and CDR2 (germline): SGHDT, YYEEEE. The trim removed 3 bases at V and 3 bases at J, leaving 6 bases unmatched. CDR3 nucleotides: TGTGCCAGCAGCTATACTACTAGCGGGAGAACAGATACGCAGTATTTT. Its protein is CASSYTTSGRTDTQYF.

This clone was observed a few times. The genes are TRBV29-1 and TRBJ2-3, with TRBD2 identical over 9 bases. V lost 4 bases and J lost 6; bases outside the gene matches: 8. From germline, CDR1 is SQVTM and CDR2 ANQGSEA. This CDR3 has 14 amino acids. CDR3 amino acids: CSVVSGGQGDTQYF. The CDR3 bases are TGCAGCGTTGTTAGCGGGGGCCAGGGGGATACGCAGTATTTT.

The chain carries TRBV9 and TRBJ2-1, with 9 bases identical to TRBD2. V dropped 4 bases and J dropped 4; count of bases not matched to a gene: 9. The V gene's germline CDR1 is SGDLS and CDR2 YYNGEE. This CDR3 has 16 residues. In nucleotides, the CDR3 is TGTGCCAGCAGCTCCAGACTAGCGGAGACGTACAATGAGCAGTTCTTC. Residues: CASSSRLAETYNEQFF.

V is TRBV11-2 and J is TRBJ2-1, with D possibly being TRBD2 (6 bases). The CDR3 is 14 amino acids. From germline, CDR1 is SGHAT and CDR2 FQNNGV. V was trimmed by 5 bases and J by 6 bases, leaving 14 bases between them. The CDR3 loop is CASSQGGSSNEQFF. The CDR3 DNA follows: TGTGCCAGCAGCCAAGGAGGGTCTAGCAATGAGCAGTTCTTC.

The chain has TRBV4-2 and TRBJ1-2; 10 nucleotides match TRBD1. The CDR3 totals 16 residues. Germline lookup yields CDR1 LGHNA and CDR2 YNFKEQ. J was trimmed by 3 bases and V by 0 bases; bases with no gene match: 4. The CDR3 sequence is CASSQDRQGADYGYTF. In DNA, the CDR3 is TGTGCCAGCAGCCAAGATCGACAGGGGGCGGACTATGGCTACACCTTC.

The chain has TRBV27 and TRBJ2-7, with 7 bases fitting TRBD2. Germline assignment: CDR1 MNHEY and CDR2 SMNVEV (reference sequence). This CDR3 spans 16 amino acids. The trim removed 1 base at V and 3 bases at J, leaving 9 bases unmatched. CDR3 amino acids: CASSLYGGRGSYEQYF. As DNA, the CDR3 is TGTGCCAGCAGTTTATACGGAGGGAGGGGCAGCTACGAGCAGTACTTC.

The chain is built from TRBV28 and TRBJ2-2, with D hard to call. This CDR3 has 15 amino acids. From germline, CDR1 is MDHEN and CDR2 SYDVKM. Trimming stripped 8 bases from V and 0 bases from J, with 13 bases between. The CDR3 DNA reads TGTGCCAGCTCCCTCCCAGGCCCGAACACCGGGGAGCTGTTTTTT. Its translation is CASSLPGPNTGELFF.

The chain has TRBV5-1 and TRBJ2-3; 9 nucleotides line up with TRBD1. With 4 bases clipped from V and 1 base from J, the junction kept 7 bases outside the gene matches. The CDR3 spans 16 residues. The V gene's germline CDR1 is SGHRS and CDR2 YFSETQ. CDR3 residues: CASSQITGGGTDTQYF. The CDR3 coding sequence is TGCGCCAGCAGCCAGATAACAGGGGGCGGCACAGATACGCAGTATTTT.

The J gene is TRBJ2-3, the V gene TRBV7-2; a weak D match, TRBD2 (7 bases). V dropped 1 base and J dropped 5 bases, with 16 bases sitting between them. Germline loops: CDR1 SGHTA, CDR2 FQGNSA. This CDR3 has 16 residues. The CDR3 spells CASSLGGLGGGDTQYF. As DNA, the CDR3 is TGTGCCAGCAGCTTAGGAGGCCTGGGAGGGGGAGATACGCAGTATTTT.

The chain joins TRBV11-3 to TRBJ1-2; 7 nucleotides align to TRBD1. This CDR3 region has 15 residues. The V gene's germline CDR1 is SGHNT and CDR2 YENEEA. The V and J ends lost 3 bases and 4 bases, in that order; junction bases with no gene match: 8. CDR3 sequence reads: CASSLTSQGTYGYTF. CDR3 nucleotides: TGTGCCAGCAGCTTGACTTCACAGGGGACCTATGGCTACACCTTC.

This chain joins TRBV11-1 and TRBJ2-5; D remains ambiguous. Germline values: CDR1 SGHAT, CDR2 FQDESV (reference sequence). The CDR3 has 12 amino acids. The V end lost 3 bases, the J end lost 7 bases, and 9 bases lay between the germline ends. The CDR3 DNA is TGTGCCAGCAGCTTCTCCGAGAGGACCCAGTACTTC. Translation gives CASSFSERTQYF. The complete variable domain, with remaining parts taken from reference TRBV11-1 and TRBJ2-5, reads EAEVAQSPRYKITEKSQAVAFWCDPISGHATLYWYRQILGQGPELLVQFQDESVVDDSQLPKDRFSAERLKGVDSTLKIQPAELGDSAMYLCASSFSERTQYFGPGTRLLVL.

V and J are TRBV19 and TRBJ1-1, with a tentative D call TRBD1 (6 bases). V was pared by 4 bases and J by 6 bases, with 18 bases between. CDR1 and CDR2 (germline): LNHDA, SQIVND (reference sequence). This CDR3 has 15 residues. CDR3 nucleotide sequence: TGTGCCAGTAGTACCCCACAGGGTTTAAATCCTGAAGCTTTCTTT. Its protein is CASSTPQGLNPEAFF.

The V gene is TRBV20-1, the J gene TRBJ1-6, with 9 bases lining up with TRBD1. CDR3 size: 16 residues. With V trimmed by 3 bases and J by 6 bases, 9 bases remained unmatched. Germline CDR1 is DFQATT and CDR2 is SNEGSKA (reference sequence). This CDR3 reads CSASAIRDRANSPLHF. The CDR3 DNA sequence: TGCAGTGCTAGTGCTATCCGGGACAGGGCTAATTCACCCCTCCACTTT.

The CDR3 loop is CASSFRTFYEQYF. The CDR3 DNA reads as TGTGCCAGCAGTTTTCGGACTTTCTACGAGCAGTACTTC. The genes are TRBV12-3 or TRBV12-4 and TRBJ2-7, with D tentatively TRBD2 (5 bases). CDR3 size: 13 residues. V was shortened by 3 bases and J by 3 bases, with 9 bases between the two germline ends.

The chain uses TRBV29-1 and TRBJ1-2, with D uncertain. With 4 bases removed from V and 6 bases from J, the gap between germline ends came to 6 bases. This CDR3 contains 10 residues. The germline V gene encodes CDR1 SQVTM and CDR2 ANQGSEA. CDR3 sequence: CSVGTDGYTF. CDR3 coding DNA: TGCAGCGTTGGTACGGATGGCTACACCTTC.

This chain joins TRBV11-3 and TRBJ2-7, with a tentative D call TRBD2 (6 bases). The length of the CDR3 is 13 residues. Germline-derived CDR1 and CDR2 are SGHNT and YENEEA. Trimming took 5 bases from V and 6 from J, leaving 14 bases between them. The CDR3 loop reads CASSPGRLSEQYF. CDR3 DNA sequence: TGTGCCAGCAGCCCCGGGAGACTCTCCGAGCAGTACTTC.

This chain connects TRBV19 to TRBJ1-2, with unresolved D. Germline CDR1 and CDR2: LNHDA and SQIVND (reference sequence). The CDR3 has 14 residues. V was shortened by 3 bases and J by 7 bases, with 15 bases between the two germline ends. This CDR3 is CASSISGATSGYTF. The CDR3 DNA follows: TGTGCCAGTAGTATTTCTGGCGCGACTTCTGGCTACACCTTC.